These T cell receptor beta chains were read from a single sample in a study of blood T cell repertoires in COVID-19. Sequencing used immunoSEQ multiplex PCR; TCRdb keeps in-frame clones, though not all of them. The repertoire holds around 220,000 clones, with roughly 84% as singletons. Sequenced sample: PBMCs or T cells enriched from blood (not recorded which). The receptors stem from a woman aged 40 to 55 who had recovered from COVID-19. CDR3s include the opening cysteine and the closing phenylalanine or tryptophan. The D gene is left open where the match is weak. The size of a clone is reported for some rows only, either as once, few or many, or as a class for expanded clones.

j_gene,len,abundance,v_gene,d_gene,CDR3aa,CDR3nt
TRBJ2-2,15,.,TRBV11-1,.,CASSPGGADTGELFF,TGTGCCAGCAGCCCCGGGGGAGCGGACACCGGGGAGCTGTTTTTT
TRBJ2-5,14,once,TRBV9,.,CASSVNVGGETQYF,TGTGCCAGCAGCGTAAATGTGGGGGGAGAGACCCAGTACTTC
TRBJ1-1,14,.,TRBV7-2,.,CASSPNRVVTEAFF,TGTGCCAGCAGCCCGAACAGGGTAGTCACTGAAGCTTTCTTT
TRBJ1-2,14,.,TRBV3-1/TRBV3-2,.,CASSPTGEGNGYTF,TGTGCCAGCAGCCCTACCGGCGAGGGTAATGGCTACACCTTC
TRBJ1-3,14,.,TRBV30,.,CAWKDRYSGNTIYF,TGTGCCTGGAAGGACAGATACTCTGGAAACACCATATATTTT
TRBJ2-1,15,.,TRBV27,.,CASSRGSLGGNEQFF,TGTGCCAGCAGTCGCGGCTCGTTGGGGGGCAATGAGCAGTTCTTC
TRBJ2-1,14,.,TRBV20-1,.,CSASKGAPLNEQFF,TGCAGTGCTAGTAAGGGAGCCCCTCTCAATGAGCAGTTCTTC
TRBJ1-6,14,.,TRBV11-3,TRBD1,CASSTGTVNSPLHF,TGTGCCAGCAGCACCGGGACAGTAAATTCACCCCTCCACTTT
TRBJ1-6,15,once,TRBV28,.,CASNLRGRGSSPLHF,TGTGCCAGCAACCTCCGGGGCAGGGGCAGTTCACCCCTCCACTTT
TRBJ1-4,15,.,TRBV28,TRBD1,CASRGAYRGLEKLFF,TGTGCCAGCAGAGGGGCTTACAGGGGTTTGGAAAAACTGTTTTTT
TRBJ2-1,17,.,TRBV4-2,TRBD2,CASSQGISGSGYNEQFF,TGTGCCAGCAGCCAAGGGATTAGCGGGAGCGGCTACAATGAGCAGTTCTTC
TRBJ1-4,15,.,TRBV7-9,TRBD1,CASSHLTGGDEKLFF,TGTGCCAGCAGCCACTTGACAGGGGGGGATGAAAAACTGTTTTTT
TRBJ2-2,14,few,TRBV27,TRBD1,CASRRQGDTGELFF,TGTGCCAGCAGAAGACAGGGAGACACCGGGGAGCTGTTTTTT
TRBJ1-2,15,.,TRBV11-2,.,CASRSGEDSNYGYTF,TGTGCCAGCAGGTCCGGAGAAGATTCTAACTATGGCTACACCTTC
TRBJ2-3,16,once,TRBV19,TRBD2,CASSWGLAGSTDTQYF,TGTGCCAGTAGTTGGGGACTAGCGGGAAGTACAGATACGCAGTATTTT
TRBJ1-2,13,.,TRBV20-1,.,CSASFRINYGYTF,TGCAGTGCTAGTTTCAGGATTAACTATGGCTACACCTTC
TRBJ1-6,17,.,TRBV11-2,.,CASSLVGTPNRFSPLHF,TGTGCCAGCAGCTTAGTTGGGACACCGAACCGTTTTTCACCCCTCCACTTT
TRBJ1-1,8,.,TRBV3-1/TRBV3-2,.,CASSRGFF,TGTGCCAGCTCCCGAGGTTTCTTT
TRBJ2-7,13,.,TRBV2,.,CASSLETQYEQYF,TGTGCCAGCTCCTTGGAGACCCAATACGAGCAGTACTTC
TRBJ1-1,12,.,TRBV7-8,.,CASSLPGTEAFF,TGTGCCAGCAGCTTACCGGGCACTGAAGCTTTCTTT
TRBJ2-5,15,.,TRBV24-1,TRBD1,CATSDIGQGAETQYF,TGTGCCACCAGTGATATCGGTCAGGGGGCTGAGACCCAGTACTTC
TRBJ1-1,13,.,TRBV4-2,.,CASSQRGYTEAFF,TGTGCCAGCAGTCAAAGGGGGTACACTGAAGCTTTCTTT
TRBJ2-1,16,.,TRBV11-2,TRBD2,CASSHSGLAGAGEQFF,TGTGCCAGCAGCCACTCCGGACTAGCGGGAGCAGGTGAGCAGTTCTTC
TRBJ1-2,16,.,TRBV2,TRBD1,CASLGMGLGDSYGYTF,TGTGCCAGCCTAGGAATGGGGCTCGGGGACAGCTATGGCTACACCTTC
TRBJ1-1,10,.,TRBV29-1,.,CSGSGYEAFF,TGCAGCGGCTCAGGATACGAAGCTTTCTTT
TRBJ2-2,14,.,TRBV19,.,CASNGAGYTGELFF,TGTGCCAGTAACGGCGCAGGGTACACCGGGGAGCTGTTTTTT
TRBJ2-3,13,once,TRBV10-3,.,CAIRRGSTDTQYF,TGTGCCATCAGGCGAGGTAGCACAGATACGCAGTATTTT
TRBJ2-3,14,.,TRBV27,.,CASSLSLVSDTQYF,TGTGCCAGCAGTTTATCGCTAGTCTCAGATACGCAGTATTTT
TRBJ1-4,16,.,TRBV2,.,CASSLEGSMTNEKLFF,TGTGCCAGCAGCTTGGAGGGGAGCATGACTAATGAAAAACTGTTTTTT
TRBJ1-1,15,.,TRBV15,.,CATSRGGQLENEAFF,TGTGCCACCAGCAGAGGGGGACAATTAGAAAATGAAGCTTTCTTT
TRBJ2-3,15,.,TRBV15,.,CATSEGGFGTDTQYF,TGTGCCACGTCCGAGGGGGGGTTTGGCACAGATACGCAGTATTTT
TRBJ2-7,13,.,TRBV20-1,.,CSASVLAPGEQYF,TGCAGTGCTAGTGTTCTAGCCCCCGGCGAGCAGTACTTC
TRBJ2-5,16,.,TRBV15,TRBD1,CATSRGGQGGQETQYF,TGTGCCACCAGCAGAGGAGGACAGGGAGGACAAGAGACCCAGTACTTC
TRBJ1-1,13,once,TRBV30,TRBD1,CAWRGDRGLFAFF,TGTGCCTGGAGGGGGGACAGGGGGCTTTTCGCTTTCTTT
TRBJ1-2,15,few,TRBV25-1,.,CASSPARPDLDGYTF,TGTGCCAGCAGCCCAGCGAGACCGGATTTGGATGGCTACACCTTC
TRBJ1-5,15,.,TRBV7-9,TRBD1,CASSSGTGVNQPQHF,TGTGCCAGCAGCTCCGGGACAGGGGTGAATCAGCCCCAGCATTTT
TRBJ2-1,12,.,TRBV2,.,CASSAQGYEQFF,TGTGCCAGCAGCGCTCAGGGGTATGAGCAGTTCTTC
TRBJ1-2,15,.,TRBV7-9,TRBD1,CASSPYGTGEVGYTF,TGTGCCAGCAGCCCCTATGGGACAGGGGAGGTTGGCTACACCTTC
TRBJ1-5,15,.,TRBV28,TRBD1,CASSPMGQGWQPQHF,TGTGCCAGCAGTCCTATGGGACAGGGGTGGCAGCCCCAGCATTTT
TRBJ2-3,15,few,TRBV28,TRBD2,CASSFQREGTDTQYF,TGTGCCAGCAGTTTCCAGCGGGAGGGCACAGATACGCAGTATTTT
TRBJ2-7,14,.,TRBV15,TRBD1,CATSEQGSAYEQYF,TGTGCCACCAGTGAACAGGGGTCAGCCTACGAGCAGTACTTC
TRBJ2-5,14,.,TRBV5-6,TRBD1,CASSLRAGGQTQYF,TGTGCCAGCAGCTTGAGGGCAGGGGGCCAGACCCAGTACTTC
TRBJ1-2,15,.,TRBV14,.,CASSQLRARTSGYTF,TGTGCCAGCAGCCAGTTAAGGGCCCGGACATCTGGCTACACCTTC
TRBJ2-2,14,.,TRBV27,.,CASSFSLNTGELFF,TGTGCCAGCAGTTTCAGTTTAAACACCGGGGAGCTGTTTTTT
TRBJ2-3,15,.,TRBV6-5,TRBD2,CASSYRGTKADTQYF,TGTGCCAGCAGTTACCGGGGGACTAAAGCAGATACGCAGTATTTT
TRBJ2-7,16,.,TRBV7-8,.,CASSLWGLQSSYEQYF,TGTGCCAGCAGCTTATGGGGACTCCAAAGCTCCTACGAGCAGTACTTC
TRBJ2-3,13,few,TRBV10-1,.,CASSESATDTQYF,TGCGCCAGCAGTGAGTCGGCCACAGATACGCAGTATTTT
TRBJ2-1,15,few,TRBV28,TRBD2,CASSLLAGDVDEQFF,TGTGCCAGCAGTTTACTAGCGGGAGATGTAGATGAGCAGTTCTTC
TRBJ1-3,15,.,TRBV30,.,CAWSQGQSSGNTIYF,TGTGCCTGGAGCCAGGGCCAGAGCTCTGGAAACACCATATATTTT
TRBJ1-5,14,.,TRBV2,TRBD1,CASLRDRGNQPQHF,TGTGCCAGCCTTCGGGACAGGGGCAATCAGCCCCAGCATTTT
TRBJ2-1,13,.,TRBV3-1/TRBV3-2,.,CASSLRGGNEQFF,TGTGCCAGCAGCCTCAGAGGGGGTAATGAGCAGTTCTTC
TRBJ2-1,16,.,TRBV2,TRBD2,CASSGGLAGVSDEQFF,TGTGCCAGCAGCGGGGGGCTAGCGGGAGTATCCGATGAGCAGTTCTTC
TRBJ1-4,14,.,TRBV28,TRBD1,CASRGGQYIEKLFF,TGTGCCAGCAGGGGGGGACAGTATATAGAAAAACTGTTTTTT
TRBJ1-2,11,.,TRBV20-1,.,CSANTNYGYTF,TGCAGTGCCAACACAAACTATGGCTACACCTTC